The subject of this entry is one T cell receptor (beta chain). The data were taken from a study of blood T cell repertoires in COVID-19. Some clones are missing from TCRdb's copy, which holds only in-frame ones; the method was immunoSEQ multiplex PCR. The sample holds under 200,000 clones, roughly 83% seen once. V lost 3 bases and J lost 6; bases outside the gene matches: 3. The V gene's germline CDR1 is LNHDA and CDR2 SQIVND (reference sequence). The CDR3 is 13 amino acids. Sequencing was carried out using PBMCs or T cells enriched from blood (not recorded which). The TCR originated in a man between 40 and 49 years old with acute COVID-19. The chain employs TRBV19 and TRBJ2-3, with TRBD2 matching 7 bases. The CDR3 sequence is CASSMREWDTQYF. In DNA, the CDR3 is TGTGCCAGTAGTATGCGGGAGTGGGATACGCAGTATTTT. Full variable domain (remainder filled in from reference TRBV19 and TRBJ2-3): DGGITQSPKYLFRKEGQNVTLSCEQNLNHDAMYWYRQDPGQGLRLIYYSQIVNDFQKGDIAEGYSVSREKKESFPLTVTSAQKNPTAFYLCASSMREWDTQYFGPGTRLTVL.